This record covers a single T cell receptor (beta chain). The antigen is unknown. The sample is drawn from a study of T-cell memory formation after mild COVID-19. Study details: Clusters were largely donor specific.

Germline CDR1 is LNHNV and CDR2 is YYDKDF (reference sequence). Trimming stripped 0 bases from V and 3 bases from J, with 15 bases between. CDR3 length: 16 residues. Findings and caveats of the study: Contracting CD4+ clones sat mainly in CM and EM; CD8+ in EMRA. Researchers found some responding clones in pre-infection memory, a sign that cross-reactive memory joined.

Each CDR3 protein gets one entry after TCRdb re-called the 5' RACE reads with MiXCR. The repertoire holds 40,000 to 55,000 distinct CDR3 sequences, 9.5% to 15% seen once, with approximately 24% in the top ten. V gene TRBV15 combines with J gene TRBJ2-7, with D possibly matching TRBD1 (5 bases). The material sequenced was PBMCs or a T cell subset sorted from them (not recorded which). This receptor was taken from a man younger than 35 who had mild COVID-19 (a few samples of this study predate the infection). Cell type and time point are not known. The CDR3 bases are TGTGCCACCAGCAGAGATCTTTGGCAGGGCAACTACGAGCAGTACTTC. Translation gives CATSRDLWQGNYEQYF.